This TCR beta chain was observed in a study of identifying expanded T cells in peripheral blood. Study-level points and caveats: Differentially abundant clones: around 1.2 between replicates, 16.4 at 2 to 3 weeks, approximately 18 at four.

Some clones are missing from TCRdb's copy, which holds only in-frame ones; the method was immunoSEQ multiplex PCR. The table records 75,000 to 95,000 clones, roughly 84% of them present only once. As to this clone: Its antigen is not identified.

CDR1 is MNHEY, CDR2 SVGAGI, per germline. V gave up 2 bases and J gave up 0 bases, with 8 bases separating them. The CDR3 is 15 amino acids. The clonotype originates from a person between 18 and 70 years old in good health. The chain recombines TRBV6-5 with TRBJ1-3; D not resolved. Material: blood. The CDR3 here is CASSYGVLSGNTIYF. The CDR3 DNA reads TGTGCCAGCAGTTACGGGGTTCTCTCTGGAAACACCATATATTTT.